A selection of T cell receptor beta chains follows, all from one sample in a study of beta chain features in type 1 diabetes. The data were produced by immunoSEQ multiplex PCR, yet TCRdb's version contains in-frame clones alone and is incomplete. Of 300,000 to 450,000 clones listed, around 19% are singletons. The sequenced sample consisted of naive CD4+ T cells from blood. Receptors were obtained from a woman under 30 in good health. CDR3s include the opening cysteine and the closing phenylalanine or tryptophan. The order of the fields is CDR3 DNA, CDR3 protein, D gene, J gene, V gene, clone size. A D gene is named only where the DNA matches it firmly. Clone size, where shown, is once, few, many, or a class for clones that have expanded.

DNA: TGTGCCTGGATTGCTCCCGGGTTTCTCGTCTATGGCTACACCTTC
CDR3: CAWIAPGFLVYGYTF
D: NA
J: TRBJ1-2
V: TRBV30
size: NA

DNA: TGTGCCAGCAGGAAAGGGACAGGGGGCTACGAGCAGTACTTC
CDR3: CASRKGTGGYEQYF
D: TRBD1
J: TRBJ2-7
V: TRBV2
size: NA

DNA: TGTGCCAGCACGGCTAGCGGGACTGCAGATACGCAGTATTTT
CDR3: CASTASGTADTQYF
D: TRBD2
J: TRBJ2-3
V: TRBV2
size: NA

DNA: TGTGCCAGCAGCGTAGAAAGGGGGAAGGGTACCTACACAGATACGCAGTATTTT
CDR3: CASSVERGKGTYTDTQYF
D: NA
J: TRBJ2-3
V: TRBV9
size: few

DNA: TGTGCCAGCAGTGAACGCGGGGAAGAGCAGTACTTC
CDR3: CASSERGEEQYF
D: NA
J: TRBJ2-7
V: TRBV6-1
size: few

DNA: TGTGCCAGCTCACTAAACAGGGCAGATACGCAGTATTTT
CDR3: CASSLNRADTQYF
D: NA
J: TRBJ2-3
V: TRBV18
size: NA

DNA: TGCAGCGCGATGGGACAGGGACTTGGAAACACCATATATTTT
CDR3: CSAMGQGLGNTIYF
D: TRBD1
J: TRBJ1-3
V: TRBV29-1
size: few

DNA: TGTGCCAGCAGCCGCCAAGAGACCCAGTACTTC
CDR3: CASSRQETQYF
D: NA
J: TRBJ2-5
V: TRBV13
size: NA

DNA: TGCGCCAGCAGCCAAGAAGGGAGGGCCGGCAATCAGCCCCAGCATTTT
CDR3: CASSQEGRAGNQPQHF
D: NA
J: TRBJ1-5
V: TRBV4-1
size: few

DNA: TGTGCCAGCACTAACAGGGTCGATGGCTACACCTTC
CDR3: CASTNRVDGYTF
D: NA
J: TRBJ1-2
V: TRBV6-1
size: NA

DNA: TGTGCCAGCAGTCCCCGGGACAGGGGCCACGAGCAGTACTTC
CDR3: CASSPRDRGHEQYF
D: TRBD1
J: TRBJ2-7
V: TRBV6-5
size: NA

DNA: TGTGCCACCAGCAGAGTTGGGGCGCGGGGGATAAGCACAGATACGCAGTATTTT
CDR3: CATSRVGARGISTDTQYF
D: TRBD2
J: TRBJ2-3
V: TRBV15
size: NA

DNA: TGCGCCAGCAGCTTTTCCGAGGAGACCCAGTACTTC
CDR3: CASSFSEETQYF
D: NA
J: TRBJ2-5
V: TRBV5-1
size: NA

DNA: TGTGCCAGCAGCCAAGACGGGTCAACTAATGAAAAACTGTTTTTT
CDR3: CASSQDGSTNEKLFF
D: NA
J: TRBJ1-4
V: TRBV14
size: few

DNA: TGTGCCAGCAGCATAGGACAGGGGGCTTCCTACGAGCAGTACTTC
CDR3: CASSIGQGASYEQYF
D: TRBD1
J: TRBJ2-7
V: TRBV14
size: few

DNA: TGTGCCAGCTCACCAAACGCAGGGGAGTCTTTGAACACTGAAGCTTTCTTT
CDR3: CASSPNAGESLNTEAFF
D: NA
J: TRBJ1-1
V: TRBV18
size: NA